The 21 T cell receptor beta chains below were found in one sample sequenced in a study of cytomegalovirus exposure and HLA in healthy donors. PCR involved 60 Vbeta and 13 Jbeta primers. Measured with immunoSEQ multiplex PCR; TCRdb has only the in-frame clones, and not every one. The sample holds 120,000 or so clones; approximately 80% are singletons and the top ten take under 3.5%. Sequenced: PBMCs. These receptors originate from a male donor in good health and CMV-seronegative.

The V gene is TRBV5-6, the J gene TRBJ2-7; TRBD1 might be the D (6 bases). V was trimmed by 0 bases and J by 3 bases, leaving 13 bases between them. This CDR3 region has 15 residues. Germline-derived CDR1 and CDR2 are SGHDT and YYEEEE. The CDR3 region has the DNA TGTGCCAGCAGCTTGGGCCTGGGGGCTCTCTACGAGCAGTACTTC. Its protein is CASSLGLGALYEQYF.

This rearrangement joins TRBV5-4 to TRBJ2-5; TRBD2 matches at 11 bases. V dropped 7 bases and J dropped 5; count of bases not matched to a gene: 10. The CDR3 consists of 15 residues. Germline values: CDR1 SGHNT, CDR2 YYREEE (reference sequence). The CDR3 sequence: CASRPSSGGMETQYF. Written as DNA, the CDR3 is TGTGCCAGCCGCCCTTCTAGCGGGGGGATGGAGACCCAGTACTTC.

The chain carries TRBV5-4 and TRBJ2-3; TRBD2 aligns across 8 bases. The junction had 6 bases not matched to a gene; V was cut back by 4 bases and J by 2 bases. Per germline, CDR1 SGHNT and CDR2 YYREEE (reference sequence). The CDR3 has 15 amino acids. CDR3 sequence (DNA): TGTGCCAGCAGCCGTGGACTAGCCAACACAGATACGCAGTATTTT. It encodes CASSRGLANTDTQYF.

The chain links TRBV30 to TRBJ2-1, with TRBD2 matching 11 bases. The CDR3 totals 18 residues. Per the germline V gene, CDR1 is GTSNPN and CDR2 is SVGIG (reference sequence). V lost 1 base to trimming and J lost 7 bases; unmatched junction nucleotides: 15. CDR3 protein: CAWSAGLAGLNRGNEQFF. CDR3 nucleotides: TGTGCCTGGAGTGCAGGACTAGCGGGTCTTAACCGGGGGAATGAGCAGTTCTTC.

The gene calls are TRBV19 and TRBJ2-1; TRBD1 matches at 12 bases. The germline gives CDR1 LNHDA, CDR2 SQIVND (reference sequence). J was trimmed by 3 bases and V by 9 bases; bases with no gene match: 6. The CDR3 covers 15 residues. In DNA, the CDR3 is TGTGCCAGCCGGGACAGGGGGCGCGTCTACAATGAGCAGTTCTTC. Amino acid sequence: CASRDRGRVYNEQFF. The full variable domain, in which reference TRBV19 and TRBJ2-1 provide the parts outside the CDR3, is DGGITQSPKYLFRKEGQNVTLSCEQNLNHDAMYWYRQDPGQGLRLIYYSQIVNDFQKGDIAEGYSVSREKKESFPLTVTSAQKNPTAFYLCASRDRGRVYNEQFFGPGTRLTVL.

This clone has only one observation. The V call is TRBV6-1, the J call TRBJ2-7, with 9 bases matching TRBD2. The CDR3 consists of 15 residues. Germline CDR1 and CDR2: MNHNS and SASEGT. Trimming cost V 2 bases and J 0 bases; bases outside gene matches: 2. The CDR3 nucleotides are TGTGCCAGCAGTGAACTAGCGGGGAGCTCCTACGAGCAGTACTTC. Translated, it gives CASSELAGSSYEQYF.

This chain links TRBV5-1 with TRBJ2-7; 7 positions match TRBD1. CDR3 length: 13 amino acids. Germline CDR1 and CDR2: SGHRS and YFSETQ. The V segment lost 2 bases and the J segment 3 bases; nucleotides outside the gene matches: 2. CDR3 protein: CASSLGQVYEQYF. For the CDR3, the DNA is TGCGCCAGCAGCTTAGGACAGGTCTACGAGCAGTACTTC.

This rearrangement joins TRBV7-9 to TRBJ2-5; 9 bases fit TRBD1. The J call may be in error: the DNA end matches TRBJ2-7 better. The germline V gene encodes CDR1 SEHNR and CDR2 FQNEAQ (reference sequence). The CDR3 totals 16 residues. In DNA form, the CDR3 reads TGTGCCAGCAGCCCAGGGACAGGGCCCTTCTCCTACGAGCAGTACTTC. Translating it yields CASSPGTGPFSYEQYF.

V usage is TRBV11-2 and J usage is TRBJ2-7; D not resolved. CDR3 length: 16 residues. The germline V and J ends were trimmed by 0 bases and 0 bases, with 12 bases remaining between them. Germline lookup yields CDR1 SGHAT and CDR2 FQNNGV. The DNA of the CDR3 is TGTGCCAGCAGCTTAGAGGGCCCTATAAGCTCCTACGAGCAGTACTTC. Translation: CASSLEGPISSYEQYF.

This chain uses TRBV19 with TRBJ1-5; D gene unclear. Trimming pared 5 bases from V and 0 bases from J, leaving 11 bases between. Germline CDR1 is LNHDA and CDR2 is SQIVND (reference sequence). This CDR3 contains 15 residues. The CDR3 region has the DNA TGTGCCAGTAGTCGGTCGCCATATAGCAATCAGCCCCAGCATTTT. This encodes CASSRSPYSNQPQHF. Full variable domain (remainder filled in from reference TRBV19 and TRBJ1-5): DGGITQSPKYLFRKEGQNVTLSCEQNLNHDAMYWYRQDPGQGLRLIYYSQIVNDFQKGDIAEGYSVSREKKESFPLTVTSAQKNPTAFYLCASSRSPYSNQPQHFGDGTRLSIL.

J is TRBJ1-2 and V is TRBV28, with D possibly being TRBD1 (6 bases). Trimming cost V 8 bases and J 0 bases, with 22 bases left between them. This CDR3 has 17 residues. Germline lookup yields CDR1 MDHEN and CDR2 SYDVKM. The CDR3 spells CASLEDSRARANYGYTF. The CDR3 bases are TGTGCCAGCCTAGAGGACAGCAGGGCCCGAGCTAACTATGGCTACACCTTC.

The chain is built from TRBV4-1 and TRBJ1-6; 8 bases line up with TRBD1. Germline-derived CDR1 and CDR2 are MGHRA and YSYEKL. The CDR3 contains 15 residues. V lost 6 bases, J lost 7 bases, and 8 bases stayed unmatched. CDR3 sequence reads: CASRMGTGPNSPLHF. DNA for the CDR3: TGCGCCAGCAGGATGGGGACAGGTCCCAATTCACCCCTCCACTTT.

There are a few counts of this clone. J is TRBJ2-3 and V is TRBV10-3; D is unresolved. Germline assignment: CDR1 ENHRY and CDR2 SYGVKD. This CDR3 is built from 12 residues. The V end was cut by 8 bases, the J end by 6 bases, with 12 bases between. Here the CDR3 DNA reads TGTGCCATCGGCAGGAATATGGATACGCAGTATTTT. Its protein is CAIGRNMDTQYF.

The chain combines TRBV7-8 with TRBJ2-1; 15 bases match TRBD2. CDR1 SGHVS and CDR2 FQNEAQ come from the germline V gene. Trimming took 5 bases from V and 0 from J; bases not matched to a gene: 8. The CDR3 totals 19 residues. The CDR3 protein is CASSMGLAGGPSSYNEQFF. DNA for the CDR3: TGTGCCAGCAGCATGGGACTAGCGGGAGGCCCGAGCTCCTACAATGAGCAGTTCTTC.

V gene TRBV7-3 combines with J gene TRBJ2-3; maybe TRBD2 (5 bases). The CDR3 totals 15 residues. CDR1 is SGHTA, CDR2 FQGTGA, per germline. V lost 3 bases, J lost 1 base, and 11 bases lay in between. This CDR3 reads CASSLTIRGTDTQYF. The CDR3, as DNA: TGTGCCAGCAGCTTGACTATTAGGGGCACAGATACGCAGTATTTT.

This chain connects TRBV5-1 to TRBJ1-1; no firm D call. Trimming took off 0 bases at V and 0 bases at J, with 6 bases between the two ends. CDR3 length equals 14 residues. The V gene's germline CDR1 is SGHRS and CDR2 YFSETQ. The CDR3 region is CASSLGSMNTEAFF. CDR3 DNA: TGCGCCAGCAGCTTGGGCAGTATGAACACTGAAGCTTTCTTT.

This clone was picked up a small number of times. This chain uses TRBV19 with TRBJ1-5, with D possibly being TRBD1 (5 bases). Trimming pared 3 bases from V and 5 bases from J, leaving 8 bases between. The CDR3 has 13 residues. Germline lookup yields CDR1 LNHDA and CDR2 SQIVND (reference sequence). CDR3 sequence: CASSMGRDQPQHF. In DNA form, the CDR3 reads TGTGCCAGTAGTATGGGGCGAGATCAGCCCCAGCATTTT.

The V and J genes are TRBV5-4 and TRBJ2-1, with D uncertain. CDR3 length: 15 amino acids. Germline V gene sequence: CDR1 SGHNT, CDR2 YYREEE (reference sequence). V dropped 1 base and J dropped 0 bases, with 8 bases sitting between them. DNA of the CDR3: TGTGCCAGCAGCTTGATGGCTGTCTCCTACAATGAGCAGTTCTTC. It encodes CASSLMAVSYNEQFF.

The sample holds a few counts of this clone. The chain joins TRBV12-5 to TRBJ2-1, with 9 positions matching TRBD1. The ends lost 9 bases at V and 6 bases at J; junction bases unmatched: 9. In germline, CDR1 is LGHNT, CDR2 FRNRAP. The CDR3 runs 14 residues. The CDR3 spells CASSPGTGRNEQFF. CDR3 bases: TGTGCTAGCAGCCCGGGGACAGGGCGCAATGAGCAGTTCTTC.

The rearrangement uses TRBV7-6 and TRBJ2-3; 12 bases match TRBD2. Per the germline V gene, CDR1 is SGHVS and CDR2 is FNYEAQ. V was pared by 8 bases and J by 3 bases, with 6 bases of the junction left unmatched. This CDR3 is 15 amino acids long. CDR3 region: CASGGLAGLTDTQYF. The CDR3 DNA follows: TGTGCCAGCGGAGGACTAGCGGGATTGACAGATACGCAGTATTTT.

The CDR3 region has the DNA TGTGCCAGCAGTTCATCGAGACAGGGAGGTGAAAAACTGTTTTTT. Protein sequence: CASSSSRQGGEKLFF. The chain carries TRBV25-1 and TRBJ1-4, with 7 positions matching TRBD1. CDR3 length: 15 residues. Trimming cost V 5 bases and J 7 bases; bases outside gene matches: 10. Germline V lookup: CDR1 MGHDK, CDR2 SYGVNS.